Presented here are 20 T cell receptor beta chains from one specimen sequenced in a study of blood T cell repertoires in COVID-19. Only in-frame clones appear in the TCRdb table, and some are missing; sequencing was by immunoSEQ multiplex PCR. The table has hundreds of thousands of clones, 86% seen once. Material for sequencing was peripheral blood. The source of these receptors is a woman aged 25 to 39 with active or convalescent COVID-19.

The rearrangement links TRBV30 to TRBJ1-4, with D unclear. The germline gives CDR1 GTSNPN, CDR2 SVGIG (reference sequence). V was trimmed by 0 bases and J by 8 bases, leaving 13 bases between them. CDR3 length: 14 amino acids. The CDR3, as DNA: TGTGCCTGGAGTGTACCCCCGTCCGAGGAAAAACTGTTTTTT. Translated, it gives CAWSVPPSEEKLFF.

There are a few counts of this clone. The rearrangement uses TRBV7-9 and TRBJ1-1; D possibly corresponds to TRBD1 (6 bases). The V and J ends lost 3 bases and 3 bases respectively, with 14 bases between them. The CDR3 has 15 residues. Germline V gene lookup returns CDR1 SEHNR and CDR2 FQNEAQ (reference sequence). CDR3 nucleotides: TGTGCCAGCAGCTTTCGACAGGTTGGGGACACTGAAGCTTTCTTT. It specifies CASSFRQVGDTEAFF.

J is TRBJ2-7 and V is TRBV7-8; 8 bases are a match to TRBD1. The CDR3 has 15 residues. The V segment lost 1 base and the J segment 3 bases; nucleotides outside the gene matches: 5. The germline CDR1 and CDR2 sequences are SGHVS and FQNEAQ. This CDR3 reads CASSLEWTGRYEQYF. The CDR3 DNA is TGTGCCAGCAGCTTAGAATGGACAGGGCGCTACGAGCAGTACTTC. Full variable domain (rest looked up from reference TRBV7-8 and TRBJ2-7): GAGVSQSPRYKVAKRGQDVALRCDPISGHVSLFWYQQALGQGPEFLTYFQNEAQLDKSGLPSDRFFAERPEGSVSTLKIQRTQQEDSAVYLCASSLEWTGRYEQYFGPGTRLTVT.

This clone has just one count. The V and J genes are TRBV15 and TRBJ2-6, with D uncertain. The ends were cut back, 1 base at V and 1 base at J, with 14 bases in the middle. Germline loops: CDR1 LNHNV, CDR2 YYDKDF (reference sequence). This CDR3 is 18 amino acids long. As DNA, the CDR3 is TGTGCCACCAGCAGAGGAGGCGCCGTGTGGTCTGGGGCCAACGTCCTGACTTTC. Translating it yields CATSRGGAVWSGANVLTF.

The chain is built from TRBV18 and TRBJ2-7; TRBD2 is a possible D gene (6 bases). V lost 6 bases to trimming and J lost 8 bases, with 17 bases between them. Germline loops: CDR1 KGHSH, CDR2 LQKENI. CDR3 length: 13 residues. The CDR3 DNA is TGTGCCAGCTCGGGGGACTTGGGTGAGAAGCAGTACTTC. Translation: CASSGDLGEKQYF.

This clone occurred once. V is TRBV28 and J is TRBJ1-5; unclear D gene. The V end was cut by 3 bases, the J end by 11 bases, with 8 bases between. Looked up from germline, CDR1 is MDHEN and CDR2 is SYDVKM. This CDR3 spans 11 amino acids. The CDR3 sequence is CASSLSGAQHF. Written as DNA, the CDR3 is TGTGCCAGCAGTTTGAGCGGGGCCCAGCATTTT.

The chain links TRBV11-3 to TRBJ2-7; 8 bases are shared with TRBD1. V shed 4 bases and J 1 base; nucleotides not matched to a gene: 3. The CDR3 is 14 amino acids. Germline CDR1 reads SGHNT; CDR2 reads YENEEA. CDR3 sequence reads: CASSSGQGSYEQYF. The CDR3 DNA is TGTGCCAGCAGCTCCGGACAGGGTTCCTACGAGCAGTACTTC. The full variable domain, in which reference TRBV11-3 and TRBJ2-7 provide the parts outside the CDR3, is EAGVVQSPRYKIIEKKQPVAFWCNPISGHNTLYWYLQNLGQGPELLIRYENEEAVDDSQLPKDRFSAERLKGVDSTLKIQPAELGDSAVYLCASSSGQGSYEQYFGPGTRLTVT.

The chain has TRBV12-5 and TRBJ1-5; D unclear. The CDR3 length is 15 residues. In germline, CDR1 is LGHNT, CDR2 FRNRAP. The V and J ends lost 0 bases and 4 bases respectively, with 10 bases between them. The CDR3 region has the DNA TGTGCTAGTGGTTTGGTATTGGAGACGAATCAGCCCCAGCATTTT. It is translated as CASGLVLETNQPQHF.

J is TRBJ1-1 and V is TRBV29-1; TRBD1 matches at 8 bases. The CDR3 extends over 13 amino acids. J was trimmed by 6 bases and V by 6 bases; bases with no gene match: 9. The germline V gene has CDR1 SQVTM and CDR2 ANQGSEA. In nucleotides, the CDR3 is TGCAGCGTGAGGGACAGGTACGCGGCTGAAGCTTTCTTT. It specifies CSVRDRYAAEAFF.

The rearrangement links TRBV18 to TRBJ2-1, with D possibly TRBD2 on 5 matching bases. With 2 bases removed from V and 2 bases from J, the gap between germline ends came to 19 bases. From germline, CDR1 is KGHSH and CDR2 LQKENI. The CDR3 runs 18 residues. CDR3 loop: CASSPSSSGKRTYNEQFF. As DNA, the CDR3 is TGTGCCAGCTCACCATCTTCGTCCGGGAAGAGGACCTACAATGAGCAGTTCTTC. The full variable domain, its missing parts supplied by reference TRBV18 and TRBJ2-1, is NAGVMQNPRHLVRRRGQEARLRCSPMKGHSHVYWYRQLPEEGLKFMVYLQKENIIDESGMPKERFSAEFPKEGPSILRIQQVVRGDSAAYFCASSPSSSGKRTYNEQFFGPGTRLTVL.

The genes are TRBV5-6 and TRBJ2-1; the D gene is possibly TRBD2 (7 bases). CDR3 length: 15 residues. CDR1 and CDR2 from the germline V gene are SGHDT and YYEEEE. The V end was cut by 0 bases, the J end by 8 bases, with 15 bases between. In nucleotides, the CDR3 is TGTGCCAGCAGCTTGGCGGTGGGGGGGCCTCATGAGCAGTTCTTC. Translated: CASSLAVGGPHEQFF. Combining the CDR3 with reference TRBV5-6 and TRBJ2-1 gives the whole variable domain DAGVTQSPTHLIKTRGQQVTLRCSPKSGHDTVSWYQQALGQGPQFIFQYYEEEERQRGNFPDRFSGHQFPNYSSELNVNALLLGDSALYLCASSLAVGGPHEQFFGPGTRLTVL.

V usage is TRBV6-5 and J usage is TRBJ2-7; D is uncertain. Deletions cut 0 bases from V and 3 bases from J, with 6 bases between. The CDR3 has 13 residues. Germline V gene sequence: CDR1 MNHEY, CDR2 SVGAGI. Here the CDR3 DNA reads TGTGCCAGCAGTTACTCCAGAAACTACGAGCAGTACTTC. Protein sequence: CASSYSRNYEQYF.

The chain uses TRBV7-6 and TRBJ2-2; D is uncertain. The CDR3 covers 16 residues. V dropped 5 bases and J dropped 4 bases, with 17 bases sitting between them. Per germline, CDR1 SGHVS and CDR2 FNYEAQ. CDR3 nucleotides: TGTGCCAGCAGCACCACGTCAGGCCCGCTCACCGGGGAGCTGTTTTTT. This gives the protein CASSTTSGPLTGELFF.

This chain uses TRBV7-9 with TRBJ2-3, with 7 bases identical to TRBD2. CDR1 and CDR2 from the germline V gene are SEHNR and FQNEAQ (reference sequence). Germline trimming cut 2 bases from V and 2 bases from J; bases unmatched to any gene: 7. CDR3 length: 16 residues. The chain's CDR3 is CASSLYGSGSTDTQYF. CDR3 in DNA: TGTGCCAGCAGCTTATATGGTAGCGGGTCCACAGATACGCAGTATTTT.

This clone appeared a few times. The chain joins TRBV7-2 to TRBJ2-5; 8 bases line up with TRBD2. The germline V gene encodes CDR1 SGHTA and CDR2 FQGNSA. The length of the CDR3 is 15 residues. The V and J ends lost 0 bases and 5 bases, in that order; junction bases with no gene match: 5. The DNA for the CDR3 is TGTGCCAGCAGCTTAGCAGCGGGAGACGGGGAGACCCAGTACTTC. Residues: CASSLAAGDGETQYF.

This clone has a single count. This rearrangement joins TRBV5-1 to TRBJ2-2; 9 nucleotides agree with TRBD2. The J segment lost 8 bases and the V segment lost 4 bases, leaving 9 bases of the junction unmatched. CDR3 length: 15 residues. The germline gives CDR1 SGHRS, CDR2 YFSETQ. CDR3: CASSIAPGLAGELFF. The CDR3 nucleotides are TGCGCCAGCAGCATAGCTCCGGGACTAGCTGGGGAGCTGTTTTTT.

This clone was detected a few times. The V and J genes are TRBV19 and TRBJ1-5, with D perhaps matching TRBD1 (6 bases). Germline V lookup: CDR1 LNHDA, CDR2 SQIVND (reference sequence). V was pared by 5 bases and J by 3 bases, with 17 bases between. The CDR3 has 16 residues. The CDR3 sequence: CASSARVGGVNQPQHF. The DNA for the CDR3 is TGTGCCAGTAGTGCGAGAGTAGGGGGGGTCAATCAGCCCCAGCATTTT.

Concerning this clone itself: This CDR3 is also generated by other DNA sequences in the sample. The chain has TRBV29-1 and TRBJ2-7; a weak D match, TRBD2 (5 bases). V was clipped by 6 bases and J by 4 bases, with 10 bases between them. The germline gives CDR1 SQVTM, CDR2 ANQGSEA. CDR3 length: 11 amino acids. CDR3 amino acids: CSVGGSYEQYF. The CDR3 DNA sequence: TGCAGCGTCGGTGGGAGTTACGAGCAGTACTTC.

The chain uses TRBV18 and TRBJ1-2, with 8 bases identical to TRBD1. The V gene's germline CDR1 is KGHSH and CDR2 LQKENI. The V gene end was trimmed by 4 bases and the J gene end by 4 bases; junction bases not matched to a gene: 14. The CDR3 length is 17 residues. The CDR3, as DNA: TGTGCCAGCTCACTCCAAGCCGACGGACAGGGCCCCTATGGCTACACCTTC. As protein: CASSLQADGQGPYGYTF.

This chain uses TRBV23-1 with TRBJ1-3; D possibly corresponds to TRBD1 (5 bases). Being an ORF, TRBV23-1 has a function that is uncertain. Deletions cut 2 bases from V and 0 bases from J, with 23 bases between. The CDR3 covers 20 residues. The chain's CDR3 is CASSQRTPWCRPHSGNTIYF. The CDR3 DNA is TGCGCCAGCAGTCAACGGACACCCTGGTGTAGGCCTCACTCTGGAAACACCATATATTTT.